The present TCR beta chain was sequenced within a study of T cells in Graves' hyperthyroidism and ophthalmopathy. The CDR3 regions of TCR beta were amplified from RNA transcripts. Initially, a first-round RT-PCR of the TCR CDR3 employed the HTBI primer set. TCRdb passed the multiplex PCR reads through MiXCR, listing each CDR3 protein once. The data contain around 340,000 distinct CDR3 sequences, roughly 15% of them seen just once; the ten biggest clones take up roughly a third. This CDR3 is built from 17 residues. The J segment lost 3 bases and the V segment lost 2 bases, leaving 9 bases of the junction unmatched. The germline gives CDR1 MDHEN, CDR2 SYDVKM. This clonotype was seen repeatedly, ten times or more.

The rearrangement uses TRBV28 and TRBJ1-5; 8 bases are a match to TRBD1. This clonotype was obtained from a woman in her 30s with Graves' hyperthyroidism that later progressed to Graves' ophthalmopathy. Material for sequencing was blood. The CDR3 is CASSLARGRFTNQPQHF. Here the CDR3 DNA reads TGTGCCAGCAGTTTAGCCAGGGGGCGTTTTACCAATCAGCCCCAGCATTTT.